The 18 T cell receptor beta chains given below trace back to one sample, sequenced in a study of human T cells and chemical hapten exposure. In TCRdb, the RACE reads were re-called with MiXCR into one record per CDR3 protein. The sample records around 120,000 distinct CDR3 sequences, about an eighth being singletons. Time point specified: patch test 1, 2 weeks after DPC sensitization. Treatment: therapeutic diphenylcyclopropenone sensitization with weekly scalp DPC. Sequencing used whole blood, obtained in connection with sensitization to the hapten diphenylcyclopropenone (DPC). These receptors originate from a man between 18 and 29 years old with alopecia areata. Some clones in this sample may be carry-over from other donors' samples.

This clonotype was observed a few times. The chain couples TRBV5-1 to TRBJ1-6, with 7 bases fitting TRBD1. Germline loops: CDR1 SGHRS, CDR2 YFSETQ. This CDR3 is 15 amino acids long. With V trimmed by 3 bases and J by 6 bases, 6 bases remained unmatched. CDR3 loop: CASSSGQDFNSPLHF. The CDR3 DNA is TGCGCCAGCAGCTCAGGACAGGACTTTAATTCACCCCTCCACTTT.

This clonotype showed up many times. The chain carries TRBV11-2 and TRBJ2-7, with 7 positions matching TRBD2. Germline V gene lookup returns CDR1 SGHAT and CDR2 FQNNGV. The CDR3 is 14 amino acids. Germline trimming cut 5 bases from V and 4 bases from J; bases unmatched to any gene: 8. The CDR3, as DNA: TGTGCCAGCAGCAGACGGGACTACTATTACGAGCAGTACTTC. This translates into CASSRRDYYYEQYF.

This clonotype was observed a handful of times. Germline is not matched at one junction end, which may reflect a read error. This chain joins TRBV4-3 and TRBJ1-4, with TRBD1 as a possible D gene (5 bases). CDR1 is LGHNA and CDR2 is YSLEER in the germline V gene. The CDR3 is 14 residues long. CDR3: CASSQERGGERLFF. Written as DNA, the CDR3 is TGCGCCAGCAGCCAAGAACGCGGAGGGGAAAGACTGTTTTTT.

The table lists this clonotype with many counts. The rearrangement uses TRBV6-2 or TRBV6-3 and TRBJ1-2; no reliable D call. This CDR3 has 14 amino acids. Germline V gene data show CDR1 as MNHEY and CDR2 as SVGEGT. V lost 0 bases and J lost 8, with 13 bases in between. CDR3 nucleotides: TGTGCCAGCAGTTACTCGCTCCTCCAAGACGGCTACACCTTC. Translated: CASSYSLLQDGYTF.

The chain combines TRBV2 with TRBJ2-1; D unresolved. Deletions cut 5 bases from V and 3 bases from J, with 8 bases between. This CDR3 region has 13 residues. Germline values: CDR1 SNHLY, CDR2 FYNNEI. The CDR3 coding sequence is TGTGCCAGCAGTCAGAGAAGCTACAATGAGCAGTTCTTC. Amino acid sequence: CASSQRSYNEQFF.

The genes are TRBV5-1 and TRBJ2-3, with a possible D match to TRBD1 (6 bases). The germline CDR1 and CDR2 sequences are SGHRS and YFSETQ. The CDR3 extends over 13 amino acids. Trimming shortened V by 4 bases and J by 2 bases, and 8 bases separated the two germline ends. The CDR3 sequence: CASSGQPTDTQYF. The CDR3 DNA sequence: TGCGCCAGCAGCGGACAGCCCACAGATACGCAGTATTTT.

There are a few counts of this clonotype. V usage is TRBV6-4 and J usage is TRBJ2-7; the match to TRBD1 covers 9 bases. The CDR3 consists of 16 residues. Germline assignment: CDR1 MRHNA and CDR2 SNTAGT. The CDR3 sequence is CASVPHTGTGTPTSSV. In DNA form, the CDR3 reads TGTGCCAGCGTGCCGCATACCGGGACAGGGACCCCTACGAGCAGTGTC.

This clonotype was observed a handful of times. The V and J genes are TRBV6-6 and TRBJ2-3, with TRBD2 matching over 9 bases. Germline CDR1 MNHNY, CDR2 SVGAGI (reference sequence). The CDR3 is made up of 15 amino acids. V gave up 4 bases and J gave up 3 bases; unmatched junction bases: 5. This CDR3 is CASSWTSADTDTQYF. In nucleotides, the CDR3 is TGTGCCAGCAGTTGGACTAGCGCGGATACAGATACGCAGTATTTT.

This clonotype was counted only a few times. The chain couples TRBV20-1 to TRBJ2-5; 13 bases match TRBD2. The junction had 0 bases not matched to a gene; V was cut back by 6 bases and J by 2 bases. Germline lookup yields CDR1 DFQATT and CDR2 SNEGSKA (reference sequence). The CDR3 sequence is 13 residues long. CDR3 region: CSALAGGQETQYF. CDR3 coding DNA: TGCAGTGCACTAGCGGGGGGGCAAGAGACCCAGTACTTC.

This clonotype was observed a handful of times. The chain has TRBV28 and TRBJ1-1; no firm D call. Between the trimmed V and J ends, which lost 3 bases and 1 base, there was a span of 12 bases. This CDR3 comprises 15 residues. CDR1 and CDR2 from the germline V gene are MDHEN and SYDVKM. The CDR3 coding sequence is TGTGCCAGCAGTTTTCTTCCGCAGACGAACACTGAAGCTTTCTTT. Translating it yields CASSFLPQTNTEAFF. The full variable domain, rest sourced from reference TRBV28 and TRBJ1-1, is DVKVTQSSRYLVKRTGEKVFLECVQDMDHENMFWYRQDPGLGLRLIYFSYDVKMKEKGDIPEGYSVSREKKERFSLILESASTNQTSMYLCASSFLPQTNTEAFFGQGTRLTVV.

This clonotype was seen ten or more times. The chain is built from TRBV5-1 and TRBJ1-5; D remains unclear. Germline V gene data show CDR1 as SGHRS and CDR2 as YFSETQ. The CDR3 covers 15 residues. With 0 bases removed from V and 5 bases from J, the gap between germline ends came to 12 bases. Here the CDR3 DNA reads TGCGCCAGCAGCTTGGCCCCAGGAGTTTATCAGCCCCAGCATTTT. It specifies CASSLAPGVYQPQHF.

This clonotype was seen a handful of times. The chain joins TRBV11-2 to TRBJ1-2, with unresolved D. The CDR3 spans 14 residues. CDR1 is SGHAT, CDR2 FQNNGV, per germline. V shed 5 bases and J shed 4 bases, with 14 bases lying between them. CDR3 sequence: CASSLDGSLYGYTF. CDR3 coding DNA: TGTGCCAGCAGCCTTGACGGAAGCCTCTATGGCTACACCTTC.

This clonotype was counted only a few times. This sequence joins TRBV25-1 and TRBJ1-3; TRBD1 might be the D (5 bases). This CDR3 spans 18 amino acids. Germline values: CDR1 MGHDK, CDR2 SYGVNS. Trimming took 4 bases from V and 7 from J, leaving 26 bases between them. The chain's CDR3 is CASSAHMGVSGVANTIYF. CDR3 bases: TGTGCCAGCAGTGCCCACATGGGGGTCTCCGGAGTCGCTAACACCATATATTTT.

The J gene is TRBJ1-2, the V gene TRBV10-3; no firm D call. V was trimmed by 0 bases and J by 2 bases, leaving 4 bases between them. Germline loops: CDR1 ENHRY, CDR2 SYGVKD. The CDR3 is 13 residues long. CDR3 protein: CAISESTNYGYTF. The CDR3 coding sequence is TGTGCCATCAGTGAGTCGACAAACTATGGCTACACCTTC.

The rearrangement joins TRBV27 to TRBJ2-7; the D is unclear. The germline V gene encodes CDR1 MNHEY and CDR2 SMNVEV (reference sequence). The CDR3 totals 13 residues. V lost 3 bases and J lost 4, with 10 bases in between. CDR3 bases: TGTGCCAGCAGTTTGAACACTTATTACGAGCAGTACTTC. Translating gives CASSLNTYYEQYF.

This clonotype occurred a few times. The chain links TRBV5-4 to TRBJ2-3; 7 nucleotides line up with TRBD2. V lost 0 bases, J lost 1 base, and 5 bases stayed unmatched. This CDR3 comprises 16 residues. Germline CDR1 and CDR2: SGHNT and YYREEE (reference sequence). CDR3 region: CASSLGPSGGTDTQYF. In DNA, the CDR3 is TGTGCCAGCAGCTTGGGCCCGAGCGGGGGCACAGATACGCAGTATTTT.

This clonotype was detected only a few times. The chain uses TRBV28 and TRBJ1-2, with unresolved D. CDR1 and CDR2 from the germline V gene are MDHEN and SYDVKM. The CDR3 consists of 11 residues. V dropped 3 bases and J dropped 7 bases, with 6 bases sitting between them. CDR3 DNA: TGTGCCAGCAGTTTTACGACTGGCTACACCTTC. Its protein product is CASSFTTGYTF.

This clonotype has only a few counts. The genes are TRBV19 and TRBJ2-3; 7 positions match TRBD2. CDR1 is LNHDA and CDR2 is SQIVND in the germline V gene (reference sequence). CDR3 length: 14 residues. With V trimmed by 6 bases and J by 0 bases, 3 bases remained unmatched. CDR3 loop: CASRWRGSTDTQYF. DNA of the CDR3: TGTGCCAGTAGGTGGCGGGGGAGCACAGATACGCAGTATTTT.